This TCR beta chain was identified during a study of PD-1 blockade in classical Hodgkin lymphoma. Assay: immunoSEQ multiplex PCR; the TCRdb copy retains only in-frame clones and omits some. The sample has about 39,000 clones, 77% seen once. As to time point: cycle 4 day 1 (C4D1), after 6 weeks of nivolumab. Exposure to brentuximab vedotin varied, and each patient had relapsed following autologous stem cell transplantation. The CDR3 loop spans 13 amino acids. V was shortened by 1 base and J by 9 bases, with 12 bases between the two germline ends. Per germline, CDR1 MDHEN and CDR2 SYDVKM. The receptor was isolated from a human donor with classical Hodgkin lymphoma. The starting material was peripheral blood mononuclear cells (PBMCs), obtained before the fourth cycle of nivolumab. The rearrangement uses TRBV28 and TRBJ1-1, with D possibly TRBD1 on 6 matching bases. CDR3 region: CASSLFRGRQAFF. CDR3 DNA: TGTGCCAGCAGTTTATTCAGGGGACGGCAAGCTTTCTTT.